This TCR beta chain was sequenced in a study of blood T cell repertoires in COVID-19. Study as a whole: Material from acute and convalescent COVID-19 was sourced from the United States, Italy and Spain. T cells, B-cell-depleted T cells, or PBMCs provided the cDNA or gDNA that served as material.

Cohort assignment relied on participant-reported clinical history. Authors' analysis steps: Researchers report that nucleated cell counts were estimated from reference gene primer amplification. The repertoire was sequenced with immunoSEQ multiplex PCR; TCRdb's copy has only in-frame clones and lacks some. V and J calls and clone size follow that table, whereas D and trimming were derived from the DNA. The data show approximately 390,000 clones, 88% seen once. Germline V gene data show CDR1 as SGHRS and CDR2 as YFSETQ. The CDR3 runs 15 residues. Trimming cost V 4 bases and J 5 bases; bases outside gene matches: 6.

The genes are TRBV5-1 and TRBJ2-5; 12 positions match TRBD2. Sequences were obtained from PBMCs or T cells enriched from blood (not recorded which). This TCR was sampled from a woman in her 40s with acute COVID-19. The CDR3 sequence: CASSPGLAGWETQYF. CDR3 nucleotides: TGCGCCAGCAGCCCCGGACTAGCGGGGTGGGAGACCCAGTACTTC.